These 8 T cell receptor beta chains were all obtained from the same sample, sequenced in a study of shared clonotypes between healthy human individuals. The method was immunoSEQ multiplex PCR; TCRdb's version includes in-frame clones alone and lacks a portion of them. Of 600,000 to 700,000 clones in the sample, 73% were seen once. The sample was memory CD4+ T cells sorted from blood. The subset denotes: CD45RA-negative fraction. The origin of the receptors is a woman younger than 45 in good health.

The CDR3 DNA is TGTGCCAGTAGTATAGATCAGGGCTCTGGGGCCAACGTCCTGACTTTC. Its protein product is CASSIDQGSGANVLTF. V gene TRBV19 combines with J gene TRBJ2-6; D perhaps matches TRBD1 (5 bases). V was clipped by 0 bases and J by 0 bases, with 6 bases between them. Germline V lookup: CDR1 LNHDA, CDR2 SQIVND (reference sequence). This CDR3 region has 16 residues.

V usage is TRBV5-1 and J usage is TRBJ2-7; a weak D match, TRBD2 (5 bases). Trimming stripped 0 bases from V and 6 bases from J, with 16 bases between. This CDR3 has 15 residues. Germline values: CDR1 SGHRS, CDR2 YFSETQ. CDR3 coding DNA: TGCGCCAGCAGCTTGGCGGGAATAGAGTTGTTCGAGCAGTACTTC. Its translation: CASSLAGIELFEQYF.

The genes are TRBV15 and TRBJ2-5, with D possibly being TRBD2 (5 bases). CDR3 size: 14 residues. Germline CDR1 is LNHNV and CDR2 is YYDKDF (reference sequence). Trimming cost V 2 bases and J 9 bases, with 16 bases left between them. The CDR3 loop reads CATSRSDSWAAQYF. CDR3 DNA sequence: TGTGCCACCAGCAGATCGGACTCTTGGGCTGCCCAGTACTTC.

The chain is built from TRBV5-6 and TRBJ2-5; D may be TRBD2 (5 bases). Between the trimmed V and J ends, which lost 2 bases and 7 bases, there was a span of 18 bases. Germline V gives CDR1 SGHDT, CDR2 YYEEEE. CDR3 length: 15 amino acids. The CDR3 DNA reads TGTGCCAGCAGCTTCCTTAGGAGTGGGGAGAGGACCCAGTACTTC. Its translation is CASSFLRSGERTQYF. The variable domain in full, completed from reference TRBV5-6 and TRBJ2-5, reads DAGVTQSPTHLIKTRGQQVTLRCSPKSGHDTVSWYQQALGQGPQFIFQYYEEEERQRGNFPDRFSGHQFPNYSSELNVNALLLGDSALYLCASSFLRSGERTQYFGPGTRLLVL.

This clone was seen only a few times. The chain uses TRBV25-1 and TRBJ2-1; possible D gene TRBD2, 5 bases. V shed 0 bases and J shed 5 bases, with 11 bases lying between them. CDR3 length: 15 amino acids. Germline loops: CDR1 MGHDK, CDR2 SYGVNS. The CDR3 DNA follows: TGTGCCAGCAGTGAATACAGCGGTGGCAACAATGAGCAGTTCTTC. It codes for CASSEYSGGNNEQFF.

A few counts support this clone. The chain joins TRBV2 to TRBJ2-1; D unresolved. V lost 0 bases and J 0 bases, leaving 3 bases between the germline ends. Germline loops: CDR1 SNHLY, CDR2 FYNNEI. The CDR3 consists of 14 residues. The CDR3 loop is CASSEASSYNEQFF. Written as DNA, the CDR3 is TGTGCCAGCAGTGAAGCGAGCTCCTACAATGAGCAGTTCTTC.

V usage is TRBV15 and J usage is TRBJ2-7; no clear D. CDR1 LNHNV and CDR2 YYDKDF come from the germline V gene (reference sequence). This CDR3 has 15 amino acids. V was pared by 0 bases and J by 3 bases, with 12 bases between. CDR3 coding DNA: TGTGCCACCAGCAGAGATTATGAGGTCAGCTACGAGCAGTACTTC. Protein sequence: CATSRDYEVSYEQYF.

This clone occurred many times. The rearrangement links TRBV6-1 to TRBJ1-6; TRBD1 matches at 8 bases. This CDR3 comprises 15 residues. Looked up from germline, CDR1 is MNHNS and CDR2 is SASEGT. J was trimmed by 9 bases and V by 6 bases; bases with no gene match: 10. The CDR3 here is CASSRQGMNGSPLHF. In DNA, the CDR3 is TGTGCCAGCAGCCGACAGGGGATGAACGGTTCACCCCTCCACTTT.